These 31 T cell receptor beta chains originate from one sample sequenced in a study of T cell responses to AZD1222 COVID-19 vaccine. Repertoires were generated with immunoSEQ multiplex PCR, while TCRdb's copy carries only in-frame clones and drops some. This sample has some 180,000 clones, with approximately 95% found just once. Sequenced here: peripheral blood, sampled 28 days after the second dose of the MenACWY control vaccine. These receptors were collected from an adult who received the MenACWY meningococcal vaccine as a control.

The CDR3 DNA is TGTGCCAGCAGGGAGGGGGCAGGCAGCTACACCTTC. As protein: CASREGAGSYTF. V usage is TRBV6-5 and J usage is TRBJ1-2; 7 nucleotides agree with TRBD1. Trimming cost V 6 bases and J 9 bases; bases outside gene matches: 7. CDR3 size: 12 residues. In germline, CDR1 is MNHEY, CDR2 SVGAGI.

The CDR3 DNA follows: TGTGCCAGCAGTGAACGGGGGGATGAAAAACTGTTTTTT. Translated: CASSERGDEKLFF. The chain links TRBV6-1 to TRBJ1-4, with D maybe TRBD1 (5 bases). The CDR3 contains 13 residues. V shed 2 bases and J shed 6 bases, with 7 bases lying between them. Germline CDR1 MNHNS, CDR2 SASEGT.

The chain recombines TRBV7-2 with TRBJ2-2; 7 bases map to TRBD1. The CDR3 runs to 15 residues. Losses at the gene ends were 3 bases for V and 5 bases for J; bases not matched to a gene: 6. Germline V gene data show CDR1 as SGHTA and CDR2 as FQGNSA. In nucleotides, the CDR3 is TGTGCCAGCAGCTTGGCCGGGACAGATACCGGGGAGCTGTTTTTT. It codes for CASSLAGTDTGELFF.

The chain employs TRBV28 and TRBJ1-1, with D perhaps TRBD1 (5 bases). The length of the CDR3 is 12 residues. The germline V gene has CDR1 MDHEN and CDR2 SYDVKM. Trimming pared 6 bases from V and 4 bases from J, leaving 9 bases between. The CDR3 nucleotides read TGTGCCAGCAGCTCGGGACCCACTGAAGCTTTCTTT. Its protein product is CASSSGPTEAFF.

The chain is built from TRBV28 and TRBJ1-1, with no clear D. Looked up from germline, CDR1 is MDHEN and CDR2 is SYDVKM. The CDR3 has 14 amino acids. V was cut by 5 bases and J by 7 bases, with 17 bases left in between. CDR3 DNA: TGTGCCAGCAGTATCCCCGCCCAACGGGGTGAAGCTTTCTTT. Translated, it gives CASSIPAQRGEAFF. The full variable domain, rest sourced from reference TRBV28 and TRBJ1-1, is DVKVTQSSRYLVKRTGEKVFLECVQDMDHENMFWYRQDPGLGLRLIYFSYDVKMKEKGDIPEGYSVSREKKERFSLILESASTNQTSMYLCASSIPAQRGEAFFGQGTRLTVV.

The table lists this clone with a count of one. The genes are TRBV5-4 and TRBJ2-5, with a tentative D call TRBD1 (5 bases). CDR3 length: 13 amino acids. The V gene's germline CDR1 is SGHNT and CDR2 YYREEE (reference sequence). V lost 0 bases to trimming and J lost 5 bases, with 8 bases between them. CDR3 loop: CASSLEGVETQYF. Here the CDR3 DNA reads TGTGCCAGCAGCTTGGAAGGGGTCGAGACCCAGTACTTC.

The V and J genes are TRBV9 and TRBJ1-1; maybe TRBD1 (5 bases). The V gene's germline CDR1 is SGDLS and CDR2 YYNGEE. The CDR3 spans 15 residues. The V end lost 0 bases, the J end lost 0 bases, and 9 bases lay between the germline ends. For the CDR3, the DNA is TGTGCCAGCAGCGTAGGGACACGTATGAACACTGAAGCTTTCTTT. This encodes CASSVGTRMNTEAFF. The full variable domain, with the rest looked up from reference TRBV9 and TRBJ1-1, is DSGVTQTPKHLITATGQRVTLRCSPRSGDLSVYWYQQSLDQGLQFLIQYYNGEERAKGNILERFSAQQFPDLHSELNLSSLELGDSALYFCASSVGTRMNTEAFFGQGTRLTVV.

This clone was counted once. The chain combines TRBV28 with TRBJ2-5; D might be TRBD2 (6 bases). Germline V gives CDR1 MDHEN, CDR2 SYDVKM. This CDR3 comprises 15 residues. V shed 3 bases and J shed 6 bases, with 17 bases lying between them. The CDR3 protein is CASSFGDSRSKTQYF. The CDR3 nucleotides are TGTGCCAGCAGTTTTGGGGACTCCCGATCTAAGACCCAGTACTTC. Based on the CDR3 plus reference TRBV28 and TRBJ2-5, the full variable domain is DVKVTQSSRYLVKRTGEKVFLECVQDMDHENMFWYRQDPGLGLRLIYFSYDVKMKEKGDIPEGYSVSREKKERFSLILESASTNQTSMYLCASSFGDSRSKTQYFGPGTRLLVL.

The J gene is TRBJ1-5, the V gene TRBV27, with D maybe TRBD1 (6 bases). V shed 3 bases and J shed 7 bases, with 19 bases lying between them. The CDR3 is 16 amino acids. In germline, CDR1 is MNHEY, CDR2 SMNVEV (reference sequence). The chain's CDR3 is CASSFFPRGTGQPQHF. The CDR3 DNA reads TGTGCCAGCAGTTTCTTCCCCAGGGGTACGGGGCAGCCCCAGCATTTT.

Here the CDR3 DNA reads TGTGCCACCAGTGTTGGAACGTCCGGTGGCTACACCTTC. Residues: CATSVGTSGGYTF. The chain combines TRBV24-1 with TRBJ1-2; D not resolved. The CDR3 is 13 amino acids. V was clipped by 5 bases and J by 7 bases, with 13 bases between them. Per germline, CDR1 KGHDR and CDR2 SFDVKD.

The rearrangement links TRBV25-1 to TRBJ1-1; maybe TRBD1 (5 bases). This CDR3 has 17 residues. V lost 3 bases and J lost 1, with 18 bases in between. Germline CDR1 is MGHDK and CDR2 is SYGVNS. Here the CDR3 reads CASSDHFPRGANTEAFF. The CDR3 bases are TGTGCCAGCAGTGATCATTTCCCACGGGGCGCGAACACTGAAGCTTTCTTT.

The chain is built from TRBV12-3 or TRBV12-4 and TRBJ1-1; D not resolved. This CDR3 has 13 amino acids. V was clipped by 2 bases and J by 10 bases, with 14 bases between them. CDR3 nucleotides: TGTGCCAGCAGTTTATCCCTCCAAAGGACAGCTTTCTTT. This translates into CASSLSLQRTAFF.

This clone was detected only once. The chain joins TRBV24-1 to TRBJ1-1; D is ambiguous. The CDR3 length is 11 residues. Germline V gene sequence: CDR1 KGHDR, CDR2 SFDVKD. Between the trimmed V and J ends, which lost 5 bases and 8 bases, there was a span of 8 bases. The CDR3 DNA follows: TGTGCCACCAGTGTAGGGCGGGAAGCTTTCTTT. Its protein is CATSVGREAFF.

J is TRBJ1-5 and V is TRBV28; possible D gene TRBD1, 6 bases. Germline values: CDR1 MDHEN, CDR2 SYDVKM. The V end lost 6 bases, the J end lost 0 bases, and 15 bases lay between the germline ends. The CDR3 has 16 amino acids. The CDR3, as DNA: TGTGCCAGCAGCCATGCCGGGGGCCCTAGCAATCAGCCCCAGCATTTT. This sequence encodes CASSHAGGPSNQPQHF.

The chain is built from TRBV5-6 and TRBJ1-1; D is possibly TRBD1 (5 bases). Trimming stripped 4 bases from V and 4 bases from J, with 11 bases between. In germline, CDR1 is SGHDT, CDR2 YYEEEE. The CDR3 has 13 amino acids. In DNA, the CDR3 is TGTGCCAGCAGCAGAGTAGGGGCCACTGAAGCTTTCTTT. This codes for CASSRVGATEAFF.

The V and J genes are TRBV19 and TRBJ2-5, with 9 bases aligning to TRBD1. CDR1 and CDR2 from the germline V gene are LNHDA and SQIVND (reference sequence). The V gene end was trimmed by 7 bases and the J gene end by 5 bases; junction bases not matched to a gene: 14. The CDR3 loop spans 16 amino acids. The CDR3 DNA follows: TGTGCCAGTACCGGGACAGGGATTACTTTGAGGGAGACCCAGTACTTC. It specifies CASTGTGITLRETQYF. The full variable domain, rest sourced from reference TRBV19 and TRBJ2-5, is DGGITQSPKYLFRKEGQNVTLSCEQNLNHDAMYWYRQDPGQGLRLIYYSQIVNDFQKGDIAEGYSVSREKKESFPLTVTSAQKNPTAFYLCASTGTGITLRETQYFGPGTRLLVL.

The CDR3 loop reads CASSFEKRADTQYF. The CDR3 bases are TGTGCCAGCAGTTTCGAGAAGCGGGCAGATACGCAGTATTTT. The chain is built from TRBV28 and TRBJ2-3; perhaps TRBD2 as D (6 bases). CDR1 is MDHEN, CDR2 SYDVKM, per germline. The V and J ends lost 3 bases and 4 bases respectively, with 11 bases between them. The CDR3 has 14 amino acids.

The chain has TRBV5-1 and TRBJ1-2, with TRBD1 matching 7 bases. The CDR3 consists of 14 residues. The J segment lost 6 bases and the V segment lost 6 bases, leaving 11 bases of the junction unmatched. CDR1 is SGHRS and CDR2 is YFSETQ in the germline V gene. In nucleotides, the CDR3 is TGCGCCAGCACCCGGACAGGAAAATCAGATGGCTACACCTTC. It translates to CASTRTGKSDGYTF.

V and J are TRBV9 and TRBJ1-1; tentative D call: TRBD1 (6 bases). V lost 2 bases and J lost 0, with 8 bases in between. Germline CDR1 is SGDLS and CDR2 is YYNGEE. This CDR3 is 14 amino acids long. CDR3 nucleotides: TGTGCCAGCAGCGTGGGGGCGCTGAACACTGAAGCTTTCTTT. Translating it yields CASSVGALNTEAFF.

The chain couples TRBV29-1 to TRBJ2-7; D possibly corresponds to TRBD2 (5 bases). The V gene's germline CDR1 is SQVTM and CDR2 ANQGSEA. Trimming left V 4 bases short and J 1 base short, with 11 bases between. The length of the CDR3 is 13 residues. The CDR3, as DNA: TGCAGCGTTGGCCACGGGGTTTCCTACGAGCAGTACTTC. Translated, it gives CSVGHGVSYEQYF.

The V gene is TRBV6-2 or TRBV6-3, the J gene TRBJ1-2; maybe TRBD1 (5 bases). V was shortened by 2 bases and J by 3 bases, with 13 bases between the two germline ends. CDR3 length: 15 residues. CDR1 is MNHEY and CDR2 is SVGEGT in the germline V gene. The CDR3 DNA is TGTGCCAGCAGTTACCGGGGCTGGTCGGACTATGGCTACACCTTC. Translated, it gives CASSYRGWSDYGYTF.

This chain links TRBV4-1 with TRBJ1-3, with D perhaps matching TRBD1 (6 bases). Trimming shortened V by 4 bases and J by 0 bases, and 16 bases separated the two germline ends. Germline V lookup: CDR1 MGHRA, CDR2 YSYEKL. CDR3 length equals 17 residues. The CDR3 nucleotides are TGCGCCAGCAGCCCGGGGCCAGGGGAAGACTCTGGAAACACCATATATTTT. This encodes CASSPGPGEDSGNTIYF.

The V and J genes are TRBV6-6 and TRBJ1-4; 7 bases line up with TRBD1. V lost 6 bases, J lost 8 bases, and 15 bases stayed unmatched. The CDR3 extends over 16 amino acids. Germline CDR1 reads MNHNY; CDR2 reads SVGAGI (reference sequence). CDR3 in DNA: TGTGCCAGCAGACCTCCCTCAGGGGGGCGAGAAGAAAAACTGTTTTTT. This sequence encodes CASRPPSGGREEKLFF.

This chain joins TRBV4-3 and TRBJ1-6; D is unclear. CDR1 is LGHNA and CDR2 is YSLEER in the germline V gene. Trimming stripped 0 bases from V and 8 bases from J, with 8 bases between. The CDR3 sequence is 14 residues long. The CDR3 coding sequence is TGCGCCAGCAGCCAAGATAACAGAGATTCACCCCTCCACTTT. Residues: CASSQDNRDSPLHF.

V gene TRBV19 combines with J gene TRBJ1-5, with D possibly matching TRBD1 (6 bases). The CDR3 has 14 amino acids. The V gene's germline CDR1 is LNHDA and CDR2 SQIVND (reference sequence). Trimming removed 5 bases at V and 0 bases at J, with 8 bases between. CDR3 residues: CASSGQYSNQPQHF. The DNA of the CDR3 is TGTGCCAGTAGTGGACAGTATAGCAATCAGCCCCAGCATTTT.

The chain carries TRBV5-6 and TRBJ2-3; the D is unclear. CDR3 size: 15 residues. Germline lookup yields CDR1 SGHDT and CDR2 YYEEEE. Trimming left V 4 bases short and J 0 bases short, with 12 bases between. This chain's CDR3 is CASSPWWPSTDTQYF. The CDR3 nucleotides are TGTGCCAGCAGCCCTTGGTGGCCGAGCACAGATACGCAGTATTTT.

The rearrangement uses TRBV28 and TRBJ1-5; the match to TRBD1 covers 8 bases. V trimming: 3 bases; J trimming: 5 bases; junction bases outside the gene matches: 9. From germline, CDR1 is MDHEN and CDR2 SYDVKM. The CDR3 has 16 amino acids. The DNA for the CDR3 is TGTGCCAGCAGTTTTAGGACAGGGTGGAGGGATCAGCCCCAGCATTTT. Translation: CASSFRTGWRDQPQHF.

The V and J genes are TRBV18 and TRBJ2-3, with D perhaps matching TRBD1 or TRBD2 (5 bases each). Trimming removed 2 bases from V and 6 bases from J, with 12 bases in between. The CDR3 sequence is 14 residues long. In germline, CDR1 is KGHSH, CDR2 LQKENI. CDR3 bases: TGTGCCAGCTCACCAAACCTAGAGGGGGATACGCAGTATTTT. Translation gives CASSPNLEGDTQYF.

This clone was picked up one time. The chain uses TRBV7-9 and TRBJ1-5, with a tentative D call TRBD1 (5 bases). V lost 4 bases and J lost 9, with 10 bases in between. The germline V gene has CDR1 SEHNR and CDR2 FQNEAQ (reference sequence). The CDR3 has 12 residues. The CDR3, as DNA: TGTGCCAGCAGCTGGGGTGGGGGGCCCCAGCATTTT. Translated: CASSWGGGPQHF.

The chain carries TRBV7-9 and TRBJ1-2, with TRBD1 matching 7 bases. This CDR3 is built from 16 residues. Germline V gives CDR1 SEHNR, CDR2 FQNEAQ (reference sequence). V lost 1 base to trimming and J lost 4 bases; unmatched junction nucleotides: 9. CDR3: CASSLGGQTLGYGYTF. CDR3 nucleotides: TGTGCCAGCAGCTTAGGGGGACAGACCCTGGGCTATGGCTACACCTTC.

This rearrangement joins TRBV3-1 (or the pseudogene TRBV3-2) to TRBJ1-4; D gene uncertain. The ends were cut back, 4 bases at V and 6 bases at J, with 12 bases in the middle. The CDR3 consists of 14 residues. Germline V gene sequence: CDR1 LGHDT, CDR2 YNNKEL (reference sequence). The CDR3 here is CASSLRVMDEKLFF. The CDR3 nucleotides are TGTGCCAGCAGCCTGAGGGTAATGGATGAAAAACTGTTTTTT.